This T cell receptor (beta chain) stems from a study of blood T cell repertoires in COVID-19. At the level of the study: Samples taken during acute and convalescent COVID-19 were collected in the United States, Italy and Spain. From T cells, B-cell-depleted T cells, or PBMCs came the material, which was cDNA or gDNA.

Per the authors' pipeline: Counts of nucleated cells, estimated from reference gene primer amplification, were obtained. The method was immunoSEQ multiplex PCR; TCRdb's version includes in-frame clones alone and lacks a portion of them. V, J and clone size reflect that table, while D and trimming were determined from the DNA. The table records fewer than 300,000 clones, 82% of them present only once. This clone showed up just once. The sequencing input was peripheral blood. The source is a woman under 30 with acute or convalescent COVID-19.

Here the CDR3 reads CASRAEPSGNRQYF. DNA for the CDR3: TGCGCCAGCAGGGCAGAGCCTAGCGGGAATAGGCAGTACTTC. V is TRBV5-1 and J is TRBJ2-7, with 9 bases lining up with TRBD2. The CDR3 sequence is 14 residues long. Germline trimming cut 5 bases from V and 9 bases from J; bases unmatched to any gene: 12. Germline assignment: CDR1 SGHRS and CDR2 YFSETQ.